These 12 T cell receptor beta chains originate from one sample sequenced in a study of T cells in Graves' hyperthyroidism and ophthalmopathy. TCR beta CDR3 regions were amplified from RNA transcripts. The TCR CDR3 first-round RT-PCR relied on the HTBI primer set. TCRdb analysed the multiplex PCR reads with MiXCR anew, one entry per CDR3 protein. The repertoire holds a few hundred thousand distinct CDR3 sequences, with approximately 15% as singletons. Input material: blood. These TCRs come from a woman aged 25-40 years with Graves' ophthalmopathy.

In this sample, this clonotype turned up many times. This sequence joins TRBV12-3 or TRBV12-4 and TRBJ1-2, with no clear D. Deletions cut 3 bases from V and 4 bases from J, with 3 bases between. The CDR3 runs to 11 residues. CDR3 nucleotides: TGTGCCAGCAGTTTTGCCTATGGCTACACCTTC. Protein sequence: CASSFAYGYTF.

This clonotype was seen many times. The chain employs TRBV12-3 or TRBV12-4 and TRBJ2-3, with a possible D match to TRBD2 (5 bases). V lost 5 bases and J 4 bases, leaving 13 bases between the germline ends. The CDR3 has 14 amino acids. CDR3 residues: CASSGPNGADTQYF. CDR3 DNA sequence: TGTGCCAGCAGTGGACCCAACGGGGCAGATACGCAGTATTTT.

This clonotype has just a few counts. This sequence joins TRBV4-1 and TRBJ2-7; TRBD2 matches 7 bases. CDR1 and CDR2 from the germline V gene are MGHRA and YSYEKL. V lost 1 base, J lost 1 base, and 7 bases stayed unmatched. The CDR3 spans 16 residues. For the CDR3, the DNA is TGCGCCAGCAGCCAAGTGGGTAGCGGGTATTCCTACGAGCAGTACTTC. Amino acid sequence: CASSQVGSGYSYEQYF.

This clonotype was observed many times. The gene calls are TRBV11-2 and TRBJ2-1; 9 bases line up with TRBD2. The V and J ends lost 1 base and 12 bases, in that order; junction bases with no gene match: 10. The CDR3 sequence is 15 residues long. Germline CDR1 and CDR2: SGHAT and FQNNGV. CDR3 region: CASSLAASGARGQFF. CDR3 nucleotides: TGTGCCAGCAGCTTAGCCGCTAGCGGGGCGAGGGGGCAGTTCTTC.

This clonotype has just a few counts. The chain joins TRBV12-3 or TRBV12-4 to TRBJ1-6; D is unresolved. The CDR3 is made up of 14 amino acids. V lost 5 bases, J lost 4 bases, and 9 bases lay in between. The CDR3 DNA sequence: TGTGCCAGCAGTGTATCCCAGTATAATTCACCCCTCCACTTT. Translated: CASSVSQYNSPLHF.

The rearrangement links TRBV19 to TRBJ1-2; 7 positions agree with TRBD1. V shed 6 bases, J shed 8 bases, and the junction held 9 bases outside the gene matches. This CDR3 spans 13 amino acids. The germline V gene encodes CDR1 LNHDA and CDR2 SQIVND (reference sequence). For the CDR3, the DNA is TGTGCCAGTAGCCCAGGGACAGCCGGAGGCTACACCTTC. This sequence encodes CASSPGTAGGYTF. Supplemented by reference TRBV19 and TRBJ1-2, the full variable domain reads DGGITQSPKYLFRKEGQNVTLSCEQNLNHDAMYWYRQDPGQGLRLIYYSQIVNDFQKGDIAEGYSVSREKKESFPLTVTSAQKNPTAFYLCASSPGTAGGYTFGSGTRLTVV.

This chain joins TRBV6-1 and TRBJ2-2, with 8 bases identical to TRBD2. CDR1 and CDR2 (germline): MNHNS, SASEGT. Unmatched junction bases numbered 2, after V lost 2 bases and J lost 6 bases. This CDR3 is 14 amino acids long. The CDR3 DNA reads as TGTGCCAGCAGTGAACGGCGGGGGGCCGGGGAGCTGTTTTTT. It translates to CASSERRGAGELFF.

The chain joins TRBV6-2 or TRBV6-3 to TRBJ2-1; 12 positions match TRBD2. The CDR3 totals 18 residues. V gave up 2 bases and J gave up 5 bases; unmatched junction bases: 10. The germline gives CDR1 MNHEY, CDR2 SVGEGT. For the CDR3, the DNA is TGTGCCAGCAGTTACCCAAGCCGGACTAGCGGGGTACACAATGAGCAGTTCTTC. Translation gives CASSYPSRTSGVHNEQFF.

Many counts were recorded for this clonotype. The chain employs TRBV30 and TRBJ1-1, with 9 nucleotides matching TRBD1. V lost 1 base to trimming and J lost 6 bases; unmatched junction nucleotides: 15. Germline V lookup: CDR1 GTSNPN, CDR2 SVGIG (reference sequence). The CDR3 contains 17 residues. CDR3: CAWSGGTGKPMFAEAFF. In nucleotides, the CDR3 is TGTGCCTGGAGTGGTGGGACAGGGAAACCTATGTTCGCTGAAGCTTTCTTT. Full variable domain (remainder filled in from reference TRBV30 and TRBJ1-1): SQTIHQWPATLVQPVGSPLSLECTVEGTSNPNLYWYRQAAGRGLQLLFYSVGIGQISSEVPQNLSASRPQDRQFILSSKKLLLSDSGFYLCAWSGGTGKPMFAEAFFGQGTRLTVV.

This clonotype was detected ten times or more. The chain has TRBV6-1 and TRBJ2-2; perhaps D is TRBD1 or TRBD2 (5 bases each). With 6 bases removed from V and 1 base from J, the gap between germline ends came to 12 bases. CDR3 length: 15 amino acids. Looked up from germline, CDR1 is MNHNS and CDR2 is SASEGT. This chain's CDR3 is CASSVGTLNTGELFF. CDR3 coding DNA: TGTGCCAGCAGCGTAGGGACCCTGAACACCGGGGAGCTGTTTTTT.

This chain links TRBV20-1 with TRBJ1-4; the D gene is possibly TRBD1 (5 bases). The V gene lost 0 bases and the J gene lost 7 bases, with 12 bases spanning the gap. Germline CDR1 reads DFQATT; CDR2 reads SNEGSKA (reference sequence). This CDR3 is built from 14 residues. CDR3 sequence (DNA): TGCAGTGCTAGAGATGGGGCGGGGGGTGAAAAACTGTTTTTT. This encodes CSARDGAGGEKLFF.

Only a few counts were recorded for this clonotype. V gene TRBV9 combines with J gene TRBJ1-6; no clear D. Deletions cut 2 bases from V and 7 bases from J, with 10 bases between. CDR3 length equals 14 residues. Germline V lookup: CDR1 SGDLS, CDR2 YYNGEE. The CDR3 loop reads CASSVQQLNSPLHF. The DNA for the CDR3 is TGTGCCAGCAGCGTTCAACAGTTGAATTCACCCCTCCACTTT. The full variable domain, completed using reference TRBV9 and TRBJ1-6, is DSGVTQTPKHLITATGQRVTLRCSPRSGDLSVYWYQQSLDQGLQFLIQYYNGEERAKGNILERFSAQQFPDLHSELNLSSLELGDSALYFCASSVQQLNSPLHFGNGTRLTVT.